The T cell receptor (beta chain) described here comes from a study of OX40 agonist ivuxolimab in advanced cancers. Study as a whole: Patients with hepatocellular carcinoma, melanoma, renal cell or head and neck cancer made up the dose-escalation patients. Overall study findings and caveats: The mean number of expanded clones was higher in CD8+ T cells than in CD4+. Blood T cells, both CD4+ and CD8+, expanded clonally by week 6 at 0.1 to 3.0 mg/kg. Among the least clonally expanded were partial responders at 0.1-3.0 mg/kg.

In this sample, this clone turned up once. Its antigen is undetermined. The table came from immunoSEQ multiplex PCR; TCRdb's copy has only in-frame clones and leaves some out. The repertoire holds about 69,000 clones, around 87% seen once, with under 12% in the top ten. The CDR3 is made up of 13 amino acids. Germline CDR1 and CDR2: LNHDA and SQIVND (reference sequence). Between the trimmed V and J ends, which lost 4 bases and 2 bases, there was a span of 8 bases. V is TRBV19 and J is TRBJ1-2, with D unclear. This receptor was identified in an adult with an advanced solid tumor such as melanoma, head and neck, liver or kidney cancer. Sequenced here: CD4+ or CD8+ T cells sorted from blood, sampled in a trial of the OX40 agonist ivuxolimab. CDR3 sequence: CASSTWANYGYTF. DNA of the CDR3: TGTGCCAGTAGTACATGGGCGAACTATGGCTACACCTTC.